The 30 T cell receptor beta chains below all came from one sample that was sequenced in a study of blood T cell repertoires in COVID-19. TCRdb's table, derived via immunoSEQ multiplex PCR, lists solely in-frame clones and lacks some. The sample consists of under 100,000 clones, about nine tenths of them appearing once. Source material: peripheral blood. The receptors stem from a human donor in a cohort sampled during active COVID-19.

This clone has just one count. This sample includes further DNA sequences coding for the same CDR3. CDR3 sequence reads: CASSTGTEAFF. The CDR3 DNA is TGTGCCAGTAGTACAGGGACTGAAGCTTTCTTT. The chain is built from TRBV19 and TRBJ1-1; TRBD1 might be the D (5 bases). CDR1 and CDR2 (germline): LNHDA, SQIVND (reference sequence). V lost 4 bases and J lost 5, with 5 bases in between. This CDR3 is 11 amino acids long.

The chain recombines TRBV5-8 with TRBJ2-3; D gene ambiguous. CDR3 size: 16 residues. CDR1 is SGHTS and CDR2 is YDEGEE in the germline V gene. V was trimmed by 0 bases and J by 2 bases, leaving 13 bases between them. The CDR3 reads CASSLATEPSTDTQYF. The CDR3 coding sequence is TGTGCCAGCAGCTTGGCTACCGAGCCATCCACAGATACGCAGTATTTT.

This rearrangement joins TRBV28 to TRBJ1-3, with 7 nucleotides matching TRBD1. With 5 bases clipped from V and 2 bases from J, the junction kept 3 bases outside the gene matches. Germline CDR1 MDHEN, CDR2 SYDVKM. CDR3 size: 14 residues. This CDR3 is CASSPTGAGNTIYF. CDR3 DNA sequence: TGTGCCAGCAGTCCCACAGGGGCTGGAAACACCATATATTTT.

The gene calls are TRBV15 and TRBJ1-2; D is possibly TRBD1 (6 bases). The CDR3 is 12 residues long. V was cut by 5 bases and J by 7 bases, with 11 bases left in between. Germline V gene data show CDR1 as LNHNV and CDR2 as YYDKDF (reference sequence). The CDR3 DNA reads as TGTGCCACCAGCGGGCAGGGGCTTGGCTACACCTTC. Protein sequence: CATSGQGLGYTF.

The genes are TRBV6-1 and TRBJ2-1, with D possibly TRBD2 on 6 matching bases. Between the trimmed V and J ends, which lost 1 base and 4 bases, there was a span of 8 bases. The CDR3 length is 14 residues. Germline V gene data show CDR1 as MNHNS and CDR2 as SASEGT. In nucleotides, the CDR3 is TGTGCCAGCAGTGAAGTGACTAGTTACAATGAGCAGTTCTTC. It is translated as CASSEVTSYNEQFF.

The rearrangement links TRBV6-5 to TRBJ2-7; possibly TRBD2 for D (6 bases). Germline CDR1 reads MNHEY; CDR2 reads SVGAGI. Trimming pared 8 bases from V and 3 bases from J, leaving 8 bases between. There are 11 residues in the CDR3. CDR3 protein: CASGAGYEQYF. CDR3 sequence (DNA): TGTGCCAGCGGAGCGGGCTACGAGCAGTACTTC.

The rearrangement uses TRBV9 and TRBJ2-7; possibly TRBD1 for D (6 bases). Germline CDR1 and CDR2: SGDLS and YYNGEE. V lost 0 bases and J lost 1, with 17 bases in between. CDR3 size: 17 residues. The CDR3 loop reads CASSVVSRGGVSYEQYF. Written as DNA, the CDR3 is TGTGCCAGCAGCGTAGTCTCTCGAGGGGGAGTGTCCTACGAGCAGTACTTC. The full variable domain, rest sourced from reference TRBV9 and TRBJ2-7, is DSGVTQTPKHLITATGQRVTLRCSPRSGDLSVYWYQQSLDQGLQFLIQYYNGEERAKGNILERFSAQQFPDLHSELNLSSLELGDSALYFCASSVVSRGGVSYEQYFGPGTRLTVT.

The chain is built from TRBV15 and TRBJ2-1, with 8 bases aligning to TRBD2. V shed 8 bases, J shed 6 bases, and the junction held 3 bases outside the gene matches. This CDR3 is 12 amino acids long. Germline CDR1 reads LNHNV; CDR2 reads YYDKDF (reference sequence). CDR3 sequence: CATHRGGNEQFF. CDR3 in DNA: TGTGCCACCCATCGGGGGGGCAATGAGCAGTTCTTC.

The V gene is TRBV5-1, the J gene TRBJ1-5, with 8 bases lining up with TRBD1. Germline CDR1 SGHRS, CDR2 YFSETQ. This CDR3 region has 15 residues. After removal of 4 bases from V and 4 bases from J, the junction contained 7 bases not matched to a gene. CDR3 sequence reads: CASSLGTGRNQPQHF. The CDR3 nucleotides read TGCGCCAGCAGCCTAGGGACAGGAAGGAATCAGCCCCAGCATTTT.

This chain joins TRBV7-2 and TRBJ2-7; 9 bases align to TRBD2. Germline assignment: CDR1 SGHTA and CDR2 FQGNSA. The CDR3 contains 15 residues. The trim removed 5 bases at V and 1 base at J, leaving 6 bases unmatched. The chain's CDR3 is CASSLGTSPSYEQYF. Here the CDR3 DNA reads TGTGCCAGCAGCCTCGGGACTAGCCCTTCCTACGAGCAGTACTTC.

This clone was seen once. CDR3 in DNA: TGTGCCAGCACATCTACCGGACTCATTTACGAGCAGTACTTC. Protein: CASTSTGLIYEQYF. The J gene is TRBJ2-7, the V gene TRBV6-5; possibly TRBD2 for D (5 bases). V lost 7 bases and J lost 4, with 17 bases in between. Germline CDR1 and CDR2: MNHEY and SVGAGI. The CDR3 is 14 residues long.

The rearrangement links TRBV7-9 to TRBJ2-3, with TRBD2 matching over 8 bases. J was trimmed by 0 bases and V by 8 bases; bases with no gene match: 10. Germline CDR1 is SEHNR and CDR2 is FQNEAQ (reference sequence). The CDR3 totals 16 residues. The CDR3 here is CASPKRASGSTDTQYF. CDR3 in DNA: TGTGCCAGCCCCAAAAGGGCTAGCGGGAGCACAGATACGCAGTATTTT. Using reference TRBV7-9 and TRBJ2-3 for the parts outside the CDR3, the full variable domain is DTGVSQNPRHKITKRGQNVTFRCDPISEHNRLYWYRQTLGQGPEFLTYFQNEAQLEKSRLLSDRFSAERPKGSFSTLEIQRTEQGDSAMYLCASPKRASGSTDTQYFGPGTRLTVL.

The chain carries TRBV7-7 and TRBJ1-1; TRBD1 is a possible D gene (5 bases). There are 13 residues in the CDR3. Germline CDR1 reads SSHAT; CDR2 reads FNYEAQ (reference sequence). V dropped 5 bases and J dropped 1 base, with 8 bases sitting between them. The CDR3 sequence: CASSVDRNTEAFF. The CDR3 DNA reads as TGTGCCAGCAGCGTCGACAGGAACACTGAAGCTTTCTTT.

A single count supports this clone. J is TRBJ1-2 and V is TRBV6-4, with a weak D call TRBD1 (6 bases). CDR3 length: 15 amino acids. CDR1 and CDR2 (germline): MRHNA, SNTAGT. Trimming took 0 bases from V and 7 from J, leaving 15 bases between them. Here the CDR3 DNA reads TGTGCCAGCAGTGACTCTTGGGGGACATCATTTGGCTACACCTTC. Amino acid sequence: CASSDSWGTSFGYTF.

This rearrangement joins TRBV28 to TRBJ2-7, with 13 bases lining up with TRBD2. This CDR3 is built from 14 residues. V was pared by 6 bases and J by 4 bases, with 3 bases of the junction left unmatched. CDR1 and CDR2 (germline): MDHEN, SYDVKM. The CDR3 region has the DNA TGTGCCAGCAGGCAGACTAGCGGGAGGTACGAGCAGTACTTC. Translating gives CASRQTSGRYEQYF.

The rearrangement uses TRBV2 and TRBJ2-1; maybe TRBD1 (8 bases). Germline values: CDR1 SNHLY, CDR2 FYNNEI. The CDR3 contains 15 residues. V lost 5 bases and J lost 10, with 21 bases in between. CDR3: CASSSDRGAGIEQFF. CDR3 coding DNA: TGTGCCAGCAGTTCCGACAGGGGAGCGGGGATAGAGCAGTTCTTC.

This clone was seen only once. The J gene is TRBJ2-4, the V gene TRBV2, with D possibly TRBD1 on 6 matching bases. V was cut by 3 bases and J by 12 bases, with 9 bases left in between. CDR1 SNHLY and CDR2 FYNNEI come from the germline V gene. The CDR3 is made up of 11 amino acids. The CDR3 bases are TGTGCCAGCAGTGATTTACAGGGTCAGTACTTC. As protein: CASSDLQGQYF.

This chain uses TRBV19 with TRBJ2-1; 13 nucleotides agree with TRBD2. The CDR3 totals 17 residues. V was clipped by 4 bases and J by 3 bases; unmatched bases: 6. Germline CDR1 and CDR2: LNHDA and SQIVND (reference sequence). The CDR3 DNA reads as TGTGCCAGTAGTACAGGGACTAGCGGGAATGACTACAATGAGCAGTTCTTC. This sequence encodes CASSTGTSGNDYNEQFF.

The chain carries TRBV28 and TRBJ1-5, with D possibly matching TRBD1 (6 bases). CDR1 and CDR2 (germline): MDHEN, SYDVKM. Trimming cost V 4 bases and J 8 bases, with 15 bases left between them. The CDR3 has 14 amino acids. The CDR3 protein is CASSSGGWTEPQHF. DNA of the CDR3: TGTGCCAGCAGTTCTGGGGGCTGGACGGAGCCCCAGCATTTT. Full variable domain (rest looked up from reference TRBV28 and TRBJ1-5): DVKVTQSSRYLVKRTGEKVFLECVQDMDHENMFWYRQDPGLGLRLIYFSYDVKMKEKGDIPEGYSVSREKKERFSLILESASTNQTSMYLCASSSGGWTEPQHFGDGTRLSIL.

This chain links TRBV27 with TRBJ2-3, with TRBD2 identical over 16 bases. J was trimmed by 3 bases and V by 0 bases; bases with no gene match: 9. The germline V gene encodes CDR1 MNHEY and CDR2 SMNVEV (reference sequence). CDR3 length equals 20 residues. CDR3 loop: CASSLSGPGLAGGGTDTQYF. Here the CDR3 DNA reads TGTGCCAGCAGTTTATCGGGACCGGGACTAGCGGGAGGGGGGACAGATACGCAGTATTTT.

J is TRBJ2-5 and V is TRBV12-5; D possibly corresponds to TRBD2 (6 bases). Trimming cost V 7 bases and J 0 bases, with 15 bases left between them. The germline V gene has CDR1 LGHNT and CDR2 FRNRAP. This CDR3 is 15 amino acids long. For the CDR3, the DNA is TGTGCTAGTGCCCCCATGGGGGGAGACCAAGAGACCCAGTACTTC. Amino acids: CASAPMGGDQETQYF.

J is TRBJ2-3 and V is TRBV16, with 11 bases lining up with TRBD1. Germline V gene data show CDR1 as KGHSY and CDR2 as FQNENV. The CDR3 extends over 17 amino acids. V trimming: 2 bases; J trimming: 5 bases; junction bases outside the gene matches: 9. The CDR3 coding sequence is TGTGCCAGCAGCCAACCCGGGACAGGGGGATTAGGAGATACGCAGTATTTT. Protein product: CASSQPGTGGLGDTQYF.

The chain links TRBV7-3 to TRBJ2-1; maybe TRBD2 (5 bases). This CDR3 has 14 residues. V lost 3 bases and J 2 bases, leaving 8 bases between the germline ends. Germline V gene data show CDR1 as SGHTA and CDR2 as FQGTGA. CDR3 region: CASSLGGPYNEQFF. In DNA form, the CDR3 reads TGTGCCAGCAGCTTGGGCGGGCCCTACAATGAGCAGTTCTTC.

The chain combines TRBV9 with TRBJ1-2; a possible D gene is TRBD1 (6 bases). This CDR3 region has 15 residues. With 3 bases removed from V and 4 bases from J, the gap between germline ends came to 16 bases. Germline values: CDR1 SGDLS, CDR2 YYNGEE. The DNA for the CDR3 is TGTGCCAGCAGCGCGGTTGGTCTGGGGGCCTATGGCTACACCTTC. The encoded protein is CASSAVGLGAYGYTF.

The V call is TRBV28, the J call TRBJ1-4, with D uncertain. The CDR3 is made up of 16 amino acids. The V end lost 5 bases, the J end lost 4 bases, and 17 bases lay between the germline ends. CDR1 is MDHEN, CDR2 SYDVKM, per germline. The CDR3, as DNA: TGTGCCAGCAGTCCCTTTAAGGTGGCGGTTAATGAAAAACTGTTTTTT. It encodes CASSPFKVAVNEKLFF.

The rearrangement links TRBV5-8 to TRBJ2-5; maybe TRBD1 (6 bases). With 6 bases removed from V and 5 bases from J, the gap between germline ends came to 14 bases. This CDR3 region has 13 residues. The V gene's germline CDR1 is SGHTS and CDR2 YDEGEE. In nucleotides, the CDR3 is TGTGCCAGCATCAACAGGGTCTCCGAGACCCAGTACTTC. Its protein is CASINRVSETQYF. Together with reference TRBV5-8 and TRBJ2-5, the CDR3 gives the full variable domain: EAGVTQSPTHLIKTRGQQATLRCSPISGHTSVYWYQQALGLGLQFLLWYDEGEERNRGNFPPRFSGRQFPNYSSELNVNALELEDSALYLCASINRVSETQYFGPGTRLLVL.

V usage is TRBV18 and J usage is TRBJ2-2; 8 positions agree with TRBD2. The J segment lost 5 bases and the V segment lost 3 bases, leaving 8 bases of the junction unmatched. The CDR3 is 16 residues long. Germline V gives CDR1 KGHSH, CDR2 LQKENI. Written as DNA, the CDR3 is TGTGCCAGCTCACCTAGAGCGGGAGTTGGTACCGGGGAGCTGTTTTTT. Its protein is CASSPRAGVGTGELFF.

This rearrangement joins TRBV18 to TRBJ2-7; perhaps TRBD1 as D (7 bases). The germline V and J ends were trimmed by 2 bases and 3 bases, with 17 bases remaining between them. The CDR3 spans 16 residues. Germline assignment: CDR1 KGHSH and CDR2 LQKENI. CDR3 residues: CASSPIRQGGGYEQYF. DNA of the CDR3: TGTGCCAGCTCACCAATACGGCAGGGGGGCGGCTACGAGCAGTACTTC.

The chain carries TRBV5-4 and TRBJ1-6, with 8 bases fitting TRBD1. The V gene's germline CDR1 is SGHNT and CDR2 YYREEE (reference sequence). This CDR3 comprises 16 residues. The V segment lost 4 bases and the J segment 6 bases; nucleotides outside the gene matches: 9. As DNA, the CDR3 is TGTGCCAGCAGCGGGAGGTCGGGACAGGTTAATTCACCCCTCCACTTT. Amino acid sequence: CASSGRSGQVNSPLHF.

V usage is TRBV10-3 and J usage is TRBJ2-7, with 7 bases fitting TRBD2. The CDR3 extends over 16 amino acids. CDR1 ENHRY and CDR2 SYGVKD come from the germline V gene. J gave up 3 bases and V 4 bases, and 12 bases lay outside the gene matches. CDR3 DNA sequence: TGTGCCATCAGTGCCGCCGGGACTAAATCTCTCTACGAGCAGTACTTC. It codes for CAISAAGTKSLYEQYF.